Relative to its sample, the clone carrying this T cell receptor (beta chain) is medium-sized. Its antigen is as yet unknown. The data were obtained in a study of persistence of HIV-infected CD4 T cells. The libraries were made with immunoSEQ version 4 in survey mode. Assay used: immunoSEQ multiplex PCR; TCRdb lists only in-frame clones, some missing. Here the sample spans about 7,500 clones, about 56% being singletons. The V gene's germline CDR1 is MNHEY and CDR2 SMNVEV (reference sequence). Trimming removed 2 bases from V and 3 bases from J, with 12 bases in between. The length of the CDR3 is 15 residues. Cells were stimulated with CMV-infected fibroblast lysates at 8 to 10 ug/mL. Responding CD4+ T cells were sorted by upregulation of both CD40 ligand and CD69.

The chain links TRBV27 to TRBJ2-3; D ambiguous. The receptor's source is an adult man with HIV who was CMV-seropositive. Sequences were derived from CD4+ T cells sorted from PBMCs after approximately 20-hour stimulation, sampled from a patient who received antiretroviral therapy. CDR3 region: CASSLLTLGTDTQYF. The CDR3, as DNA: TGTGCCAGCAGTTTACTCACCCTTGGGACAGATACGCAGTATTTT.